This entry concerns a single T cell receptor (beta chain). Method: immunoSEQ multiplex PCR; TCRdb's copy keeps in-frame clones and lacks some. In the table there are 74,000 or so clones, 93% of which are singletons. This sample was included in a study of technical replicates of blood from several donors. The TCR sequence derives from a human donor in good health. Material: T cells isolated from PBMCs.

CDR3 amino acids: CASSLGPRVEETQYF. The DNA for the CDR3 is TGTGCCAGCAGCTTAGGCCCGCGGGTGGAGGAGACCCAGTACTTC. The chain has TRBV7-2 and TRBJ2-5; a weak D match, TRBD2 (5 bases). V was clipped by 1 base and J by 5 bases, with 14 bases between them. Germline CDR1 reads SGHTA; CDR2 reads FQGNSA. The CDR3 totals 15 residues.